The clone carrying this T cell receptor (beta chain) was seen at least ten times. TCRdb redid the calling of the 5' RACE reads with MiXCR, one entry per CDR3 protein. The sample contains over 150,000 distinct CDR3 sequences, 6.2% of which appear only once. V lost 3 bases and J lost 8; bases outside the gene matches: 6. This CDR3 contains 14 residues. This entry comes from a study of T cells after yellow fever vaccination. The sequencing here drew on CD4+ T cells sorted from PBMCs, taken on the day of the first yellow fever vaccination. This TCR came from a man younger than 35 who received the YFV17D yellow fever vaccine. The V gene is TRBV12-3 or TRBV12-4, the J gene TRBJ2-1, with TRBD2 identical over 8 bases. The CDR3 bases are TGTGCCAGCAGTTTCGGGGGGGGGCCTGATGAGCAGTTCTTC. Translating it yields CASSFGGGPDEQFF.